Listed below are T cell receptor beta chains from one sample, sequenced in a study of cytomegalovirus exposure and HLA in healthy donors. Only in-frame clones appear in the TCRdb table, and some are missing; sequencing was by immunoSEQ multiplex PCR. The sample contains approximately 180,000 clones, under 80% of which appear only once. The sequencing input was PBMCs. All receptors come from a human donor in good health. Each CDR3 is given with its conserved first and last residue. Fields, in order: V gene, J gene, clone size, CDR3 length, D gene, CDR3 protein, CDR3 DNA. The D gene is left open where the match is weak. A clone size is listed for some rows: how often the clone was seen (once, few, many), or a class if it is expanded.

TRBV2	TRBJ1-1	.	14	TRBD1	CASSRDQGAWSAFF	TGTGCCAGCTCTCGAGACCAGGGGGCATGGTCAGCTTTCTTT
TRBV13	TRBJ1-4	few	13	.	CASSSTANEKLFF	TGTGCCAGCAGCTCGACAGCTAATGAAAAACTGTTTTTT
TRBV5-6	TRBJ1-6	few	16	.	CASSFRGGSYNSPLHF	TGTGCCAGCAGCTTCAGGGGTGGGTCCTATAATTCACCCCTCCACTTT
TRBV6-1	TRBJ2-5	.	14	TRBD2	CASVRGVGLKTQYF	TGTGCCAGCGTCCGGGGGGTTGGGTTAAAGACCCAGTACTTC
TRBV6-5	TRBJ2-5	.	13	TRBD1	CASSKTGVETQYF	TGTGCCAGCAGTAAAACAGGGGTAGAGACCCAGTACTTC
TRBV2	TRBJ1-5	few	17	TRBD1	CASRSTGGAYSNQPQHF	TGTGCCAGCAGGTCGACAGGGGGCGCATATAGCAATCAGCCCCAGCATTTT
TRBV7-3	TRBJ2-3	once	14	TRBD2	CASSLRRGGDTQYF	TGTGCCAGCAGCTTAAGGCGGGGGGGAGATACGCAGTATTTT
TRBV29-1	TRBJ1-2	.	14	.	CSVVPTGASRGYTF	TGCAGCGTCGTCCCGACAGGTGCCAGCCGAGGCTACACCTTC
TRBV5-8	TRBJ1-1	.	16	.	CASSLGSILMNTEAFF	TGTGCCAGCAGCTTGGGATCAATTCTAATGAACACTGAAGCTTTCTTT
TRBV18	TRBJ2-1	.	15	.	CASSSRGSSYNEQFF	TGTGCCAGCTCATCCCGGGGGAGCTCCTACAATGAGCAGTTCTTC
TRBV29-1	TRBJ1-5	.	19	TRBD1	CSVELGGQGAEVSNQPQHF	TGCAGCGTCGAATTAGGGGGACAGGGGGCCGAGGTGAGCAATCAGCCCCAGCATTTT
TRBV6-1	TRBJ1-1	few	14	.	CASSEDRANTEAFF	TGTGCCAGCAGTGAAGACAGAGCGAACACTGAAGCTTTCTTT
TRBV23-1	TRBJ1-4	.	15	TRBD1	CASSQRGQGAGKLFF	TGCGCCAGCAGTCAAAGGGGACAGGGGGCCGGAAAACTGTTTTTT
TRBV18	TRBJ1-2	.	16	.	CASSPREQGASYGYTF	TGTGCCAGCTCACCACGGGAACAGGGAGCTTCCTATGGCTACACCTTC
TRBV2	TRBJ1-6	.	14	TRBD1	CASSWDRGNSPLHF	TGTGCCAGCAGTTGGGACAGGGGGAATTCACCCCTCCACTTT
TRBV5-1	TRBJ1-1	.	14	.	CASSFQGSDTEAFF	TGCGCCAGCAGCTTCCAGGGGAGTGACACTGAAGCTTTCTTT
TRBV27	TRBJ1-5	.	15	TRBD1	CASSKDRGSNQPQHF	TGTGCCAGCAGTAAGGACAGGGGTAGCAATCAGCCCCAGCATTTT
TRBV6-5	TRBJ2-3	.	14	.	CASSSPGGPDTQYF	TGTGCCAGCAGTTCTCCGGGGGGCCCAGATACGCAGTATTTT
TRBV6-4	TRBJ2-7	few	14	.	CASSGRWVYWEQYF	TGTGCCAGCAGTGGGAGGTGGGTTTACTGGGAGCAGTACTTC
TRBV5-1	TRBJ2-5	.	15	.	CASSLVPGPQETQYF	TGCGCCAGCAGCTTGGTCCCAGGCCCCCAAGAGACCCAGTACTTC
TRBV28	TRBJ1-2	once	18	TRBD1	CASSTHQGGEASTYGYTF	TGTGCCAGCAGCACCCACCAAGGGGGCGAGGCATCCACCTATGGCTACACCTTC
TRBV7-8	TRBJ1-6	.	20	TRBD1	CASSPARRQGTSSYNSPLHF	TGTGCCAGCAGCCCCGCCCGGAGACAGGGGACGAGCTCCTATAATTCACCCCTCCACTTT
TRBV29-1	TRBJ1-2	.	20	TRBD1	CSVALTVREARGQRNYGYTF	TGCAGCGTTGCTCTGACCGTTCGAGAAGCGAGGGGACAGAGAAACTATGGCTACACCTTC
TRBV11-2	TRBJ2-7	.	14	TRBD1	CASRGQGVSYEQYF	TGTGCCAGCAGGGGACAGGGGGTCTCCTACGAGCAGTACTTC
TRBV4-3	TRBJ2-3	.	14	.	CASSQGYSTDTQYF	TGCGCCAGCAGCCAAGGCTACAGCACAGATACGCAGTATTTT
TRBV29-1	TRBJ1-2	.	13	TRBD1	CSVEVWDRGGYTF	TGCAGCGTTGAAGTCTGGGACAGGGGAGGCTACACCTTC
TRBV7-9	TRBJ1-4	.	14	.	CASTTSGANEKLFF	TGTGCCAGCACCACTTCCGGGGCTAATGAAAAACTGTTTTTT
TRBV30	TRBJ2-1	.	15	.	CAWTRVRTSYNEQFF	TGTGCCTGGACAAGGGTGAGGACATCATACAATGAGCAGTTCTTC
TRBV29-1	TRBJ1-1	.	12	TRBD1	CSGTGLGTEAFF	TGCAGCGGGACAGGGTTGGGCACTGAAGCTTTCTTT
TRBV30	TRBJ2-3	.	14	TRBD2	CASTSGGGVDTQYF	TGTGCCTCAACTAGCGGGGGAGGAGTGGATACGCAGTATTTT
TRBV6-5	TRBJ2-1	.	15	TRBD2	CASSSMGGVNNEQFF	TGTGCCAGCAGTTCGATGGGGGGGGTCAACAATGAGCAGTTCTTC
TRBV19	TRBJ2-7	.	13	TRBD1	CASSRGTGGEQYF	TGTGCCAGTAGTAGGGGAACAGGGGGGGAGCAGTACTTC
TRBV9	TRBJ2-7	.	15	TRBD1	CASSPGQGGTYEQYF	TGTGCCAGCAGCCCGGGACAGGGTGGAACCTACGAGCAGTACTTC
TRBV5-6	TRBJ2-3	.	13	TRBD2	CASGTSGADTQYF	TGTGCCAGCGGGACTAGCGGGGCGGATACGCAGTATTTT
TRBV6-5	TRBJ1-1	.	13	.	CASTSQGRTEAFF	TGTGCCAGCACCTCACAGGGACGCACTGAAGCTTTCTTT
TRBV7-6	TRBJ2-3	few	15	TRBD2	CASSLVRGATDTQYF	TGTGCCAGCAGCTTAGTGCGGGGGGCTACAGATACGCAGTATTTT
TRBV7-9	TRBJ2-5	few	16	.	CSSSPAGRPPQETQYF	TGTTCCAGCAGCCCTGCGGGGAGGCCGCCCCAAGAGACCCAGTACTTC
TRBV5-1	TRBJ2-1	few	17	TRBD1	CASSKPMTGDSYNEQFF	TGCGCCAGCAGCAAGCCGATGACAGGGGACTCCTACAATGAGCAGTTCTTC
TRBV5-4	TRBJ1-1	.	14	.	CASSLGRGNTEAFF	TGTGCCAGCAGCTTGGGCAGAGGGAACACTGAAGCTTTCTTT
TRBV5-6	TRBJ1-1	.	15	.	CASSLLRRGNTEAFF	TGTGCCAGCAGCCTCCTGAGACGGGGAAACACTGAAGCTTTCTTT
TRBV15	TRBJ2-1	.	13	.	CATSRDLRGEQFF	TGTGCCACCAGCAGAGACCTTAGGGGTGAGCAGTTCTTC
TRBV19	TRBJ2-7	.	14	TRBD1	CASSPATGGYEQYF	TGTGCCAGTAGTCCCGCGACAGGGGGGTACGAGCAGTACTTC
TRBV9	TRBJ2-5	once	17	TRBD2	CASSVDSGGYIQETQYF	TGTGCCAGCAGCGTAGATTCGGGGGGGTACATCCAAGAGACCCAGTACTTC
TRBV19	TRBJ1-1	.	12	.	CATQDRNTEAFF	TGTGCCACCCAAGACAGGAACACTGAAGCTTTCTTT
TRBV6-4	TRBJ1-2	.	15	.	CASSEGTRRGYGYTF	TGTGCCAGCAGTGAAGGGACACGTCGAGGGTATGGCTACACCTTC
TRBV5-4	TRBJ1-6	.	16	.	CASSLAPDSHNSPLHF	TGTGCCAGCAGCTTGGCTCCGGACAGCCATAATTCACCCCTCCACTTT
TRBV7-9	TRBJ2-3	.	14	.	CASSSTGSSDTQYF	TGTGCCAGCAGCTCCACGGGGAGCTCAGATACGCAGTATTTT
TRBV13	TRBJ2-1	.	15	.	CASSLTWGGVNEQFF	TGTGCCAGCAGCTTAACGTGGGGGGGCGTAAATGAGCAGTTCTTC